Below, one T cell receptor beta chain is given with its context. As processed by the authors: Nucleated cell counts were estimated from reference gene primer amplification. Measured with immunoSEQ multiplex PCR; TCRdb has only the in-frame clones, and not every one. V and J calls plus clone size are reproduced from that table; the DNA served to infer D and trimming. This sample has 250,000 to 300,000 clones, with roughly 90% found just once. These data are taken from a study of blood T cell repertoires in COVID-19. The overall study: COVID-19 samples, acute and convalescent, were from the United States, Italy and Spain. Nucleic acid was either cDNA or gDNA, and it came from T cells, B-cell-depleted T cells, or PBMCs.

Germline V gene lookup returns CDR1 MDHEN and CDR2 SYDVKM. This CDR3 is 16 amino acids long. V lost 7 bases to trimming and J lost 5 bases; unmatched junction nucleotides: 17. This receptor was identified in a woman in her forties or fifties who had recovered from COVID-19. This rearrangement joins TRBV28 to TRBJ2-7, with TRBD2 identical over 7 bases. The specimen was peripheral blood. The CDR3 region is CASTASGAGDVNEQYF. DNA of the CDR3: TGTGCCAGCACAGCTTCCGGGGCGGGAGATGTCAACGAGCAGTACTTC.